The entry that follows covers one TCR beta chain sequence. Its antigen is not known. The data were taken from a study of shared clonotypes between healthy human individuals. Study observations and caveats: Relative to clonotypes present in all four donors, those not shared had lower generation probabilities.

Naivety among CD8 cells was defined by CD45RO negativity and positive CCR7 selection, thereby excluding terminally differentiated effector memory CD45RA+ cells. V was clipped by 3 bases and J by 6 bases, with 18 bases between them. Per germline, CDR1 SQVTM and CDR2 ANQGSEA. The CDR3 totals 14 residues. TCRdb's copy holds only in-frame clones and misses some; the assay was immunoSEQ multiplex PCR. The sample lists some 1,900,000 clones, about 94% seen once, with around 1.2% in the top ten. The chain uses TRBV29-1 and TRBJ2-7, with D perhaps matching TRBD2 (7 bases). The clonotype was recovered from a man between 18 and 35 years old in good health. Sequenced sample: naive CD8+ T cells sorted from blood. The CDR3 DNA sequence: TGCAGCGTTGATTCCGGGGGGCCTAACGGCGAGCAGTACTTC. Translation gives CSVDSGGPNGEQYF.